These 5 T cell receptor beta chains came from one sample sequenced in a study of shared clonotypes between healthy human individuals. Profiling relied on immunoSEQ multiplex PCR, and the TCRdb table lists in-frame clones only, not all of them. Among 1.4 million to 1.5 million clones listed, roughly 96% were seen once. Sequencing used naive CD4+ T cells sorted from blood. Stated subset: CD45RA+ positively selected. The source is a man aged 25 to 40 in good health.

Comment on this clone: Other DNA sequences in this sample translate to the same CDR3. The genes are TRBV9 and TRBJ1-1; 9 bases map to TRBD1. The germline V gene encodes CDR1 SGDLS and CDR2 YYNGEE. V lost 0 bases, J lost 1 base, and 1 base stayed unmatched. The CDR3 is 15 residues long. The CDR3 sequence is CASSVVDRGNTEAFF. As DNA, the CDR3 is TGTGCCAGCAGCGTAGTGGACAGGGGGAACACTGAAGCTTTCTTT.

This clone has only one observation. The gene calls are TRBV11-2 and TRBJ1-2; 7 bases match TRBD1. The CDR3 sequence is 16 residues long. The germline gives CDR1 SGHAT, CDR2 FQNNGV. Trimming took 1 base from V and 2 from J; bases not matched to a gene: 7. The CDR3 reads CASSLATGLGNYGYTF. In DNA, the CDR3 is TGTGCCAGCAGCTTAGCGACAGGGTTGGGGAACTATGGCTACACCTTC.

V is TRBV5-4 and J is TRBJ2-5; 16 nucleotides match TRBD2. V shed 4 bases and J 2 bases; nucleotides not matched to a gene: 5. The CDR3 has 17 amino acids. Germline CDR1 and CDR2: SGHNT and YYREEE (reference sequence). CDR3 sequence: CASSPGTSGRAQETQYF. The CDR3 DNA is TGTGCCAGCAGCCCCGGGACTAGCGGGAGGGCACAAGAGACCCAGTACTTC.

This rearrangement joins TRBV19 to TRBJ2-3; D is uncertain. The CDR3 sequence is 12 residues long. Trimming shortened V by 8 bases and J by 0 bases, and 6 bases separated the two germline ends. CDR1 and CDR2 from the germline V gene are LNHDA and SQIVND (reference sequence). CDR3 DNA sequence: TGTGCCAGTCTACTGAGCACAGATACGCAGTATTTT. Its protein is CASLLSTDTQYF.

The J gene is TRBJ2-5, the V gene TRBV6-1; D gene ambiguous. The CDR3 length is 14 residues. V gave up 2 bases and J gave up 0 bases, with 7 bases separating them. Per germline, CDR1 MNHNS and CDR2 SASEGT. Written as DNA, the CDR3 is TGTGCCAGCAGTGAAAACAACAACCAAGAGACCCAGTACTTC. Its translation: CASSENNNQETQYF.